This TCR beta chain is from a study of OX40 agonist ivuxolimab in advanced cancers. CDR3 size: 15 residues. V shed 2 bases and J shed 4 bases, with 14 bases lying between them. CDR1 and CDR2 (germline): LNHNV, YYDKDF (reference sequence). Clones were read by immunoSEQ multiplex PCR, and TCRdb kept only the in-frame ones, dropping some. The sample lists 100,000 or so clones; 90% were seen once. Sequences were derived from CD4+ or CD8+ T cells sorted from blood, sampled in a trial of the OX40 agonist ivuxolimab. This clonotype was obtained from an adult with an advanced solid tumor such as melanoma, head and neck, liver or kidney cancer. The genes are TRBV15 and TRBJ1-1; D remains unclear. In DNA, the CDR3 is TGTGCCACCAGCAGATCAGGAAGCTTTGGCACTGAAGCTTTCTTT. It codes for CATSRSGSFGTEAFF.